The 18 T cell receptor beta chains listed next were all sequenced from one sample in a study of tumor-infiltrating lymphocytes in primary liver carcinoma. The blood RNA (from unsorted whole blood) was obtained, and germline DNA was also extracted. With a constant-region primer, TCR beta cDNA was made from approximately 510 ng of total RNA. Slightly modified ARM-PCR, run as three nested multiplex PCR rounds, produced the TCR beta libraries. TRBV1-TRBV30 forward primers and a C-beta reverse primer were used in the first two PCR rounds, which each ran for about 10 cycles. TCRdb independently ran MiXCR on the multiplex PCR reads; one entry per CDR3 protein. The repertoire holds 300,000 to 400,000 distinct CDR3 sequences, with roughly 61% as singletons. The sequencing input was peripheral blood. The receptors were sampled from a man aged 40-55 years with primary liver carcinoma and hepatitis B virus infection.

The V call is TRBV30, the J call TRBJ1-5, with D possibly matching TRBD1 (6 bases). This CDR3 has 15 amino acids. Germline-derived CDR1 and CDR2 are GTSNPN and SVGIG (reference sequence). With 3 bases removed from V and 10 bases from J, the gap between germline ends came to 22 bases. This chain's CDR3 is CAWSQQAGAQVPQHF. DNA of the CDR3: TGTGCCTGGAGCCAACAAGCAGGGGCCCAGGTCCCCCAGCATTTT.

This clonotype came up once. At one end the junction does not follow the germline gene, possibly because of a read error. V and J are TRBV4-3 and TRBJ2-5; D gene unclear. Germline CDR1 LGHNA, CDR2 YSLEER. The CDR3 spans 13 residues. The DNA of the CDR3 is TGCGCCAGCGGCCATGCCCCGGGAGAGACCCAGTACTTC. Translated: CASGHAPGETQYF.

A remark on this clonotype: This sequence may be a read error, since a much larger clone differs from it by one base. This chain joins TRBV6-2 or TRBV6-3 and TRBJ2-5, with 7 bases aligning to TRBD2. CDR3 length: 15 amino acids. Germline V lookup: CDR1 MNHEY, CDR2 SVGEGT. In DNA form, the CDR3 reads TGTGCCAGCAGTTACCCACAAGCGGGAACAGAGGCCCAGTACTTC. Residues: CASSYPQAGTEAQYF.

Remarks on this clonotype: At one end the junction does not follow the germline gene, possibly because of a read error. The chain uses TRBV11-2 and TRBJ2-3, with TRBD2 matching 9 bases. Germline assignment: CDR1 SGHAT and CDR2 FQNNGV. CDR3 length: 16 amino acids. The chain's CDR3 is CASSRGLAEDTDTQYF. The DNA for the CDR3 is TGTGCCAGCAGCCGGGGACTAGCAGAAGACACAGATACGCAATATTTT.

The chain couples TRBV5-4 to TRBJ2-3; a weak D match, TRBD1 (5 bases). CDR1 is SGHNT, CDR2 YYREEE, per germline (reference sequence). The CDR3 consists of 12 residues. Trimming cost V 0 bases and J 11 bases, with 10 bases left between them. The CDR3 DNA is TGTGCCAGCAGCTTGGACAGGAATTTGCAGTATTTT. Translation: CASSLDRNLQYF.

This chain joins TRBV4-2 and TRBJ2-7; no firm D call. Germline assignment: CDR1 LGHNA and CDR2 YNFKEQ. The CDR3 totals 13 residues. Trimming cost V 1 base and J 4 bases, with 8 bases left between them. The CDR3 DNA is TGTGCCAGCAGCCAAGGCGTGGTTTACGAGCAGTACTTC. Amino acid sequence: CASSQGVVYEQYF.

The J gene is TRBJ1-1, the V gene TRBV12-3 or TRBV12-4; D may be TRBD1 (6 bases). The V end lost 7 bases, the J end lost 7 bases, and 22 bases lay between the germline ends. The CDR3 has 15 residues. CDR3 sequence: CASTHRRGSGIEAFF. CDR3 nucleotide sequence: TGTGCCAGCACTCACCGTAGGGGGTCGGGCATTGAAGCTTTCTTT.

In the case of this clonotype: A read error may account for a junction end that differs from germline. The V and J genes are TRBV5-6 and TRBJ1-1; maybe TRBD1 (5 bases). The V gene's germline CDR1 is SGHDT and CDR2 YYEEEE. The CDR3 runs to 12 residues. For the CDR3, the DNA is TGTGCCGGCAGCACAGGTCCGGGGAAAGCTTTCTTT. Residues: CAGSTGPGKAFF.

Only one count was recorded for this clonotype. This could be a read error, since a much larger clone is one nucleotide away. The CDR3 DNA reads as TGTACCAGCAGGCCGGGGGCCTCAAACATTCAGTACTTC. It translates to CTSRPGASNIQYF. The chain is built from TRBV6-2 or TRBV6-3 and TRBJ2-4, with D perhaps TRBD1 or TRBD2 (6 bases each). Germline lookup yields CDR1 MNHEY and CDR2 SVGEGT. There are 13 residues in the CDR3.

Regarding this clonotype: One end of the junction does not line up with germline, which may come from a read error. This rearrangement joins TRBV12-3 or TRBV12-4 to TRBJ2-5; D may be TRBD1 (6 bases). This CDR3 spans 13 amino acids. CDR3 protein: CASSLSGVETQYF. The CDR3 DNA reads as TGTGCCAGCAGTTTGTCAGGGGTCGAGACCCAATACTTC.

Regarding this clonotype: The junction does not match germline at one end; this may be a read error. V and J are TRBV10-1 and TRBJ2-4, with a possible D match to TRBD1 (6 bases). In germline, CDR1 is WNHNN, CDR2 SYGVQD (reference sequence). CDR3 length equals 15 residues. CDR3 amino acids: CASSEYGTGKNIQYF. CDR3 DNA: TGCGCTAGCAGTGAGTACGGTACAGGGAAAAACATTCAGTACTTC.

Remarks on this clonotype: An end of the junction does not agree with germline; a read error may underlie this. The chain is built from TRBV11-3 and TRBJ2-2; maybe TRBD2 (5 bases). The CDR3 extends over 14 amino acids. CDR1 is SGHNT, CDR2 YENEEA, per germline. DNA of the CDR3: TGTGCCAGCAGCTTGGCGAGAGTGACCGGGGAGCCGTTTTTT. Its translation is CASSLARVTGEPFF.

This clonotype was counted at least ten times. The chain joins TRBV6-6 to TRBJ2-7, with D perhaps being TRBD1 or TRBD2 (6 bases each). Germline assignment: CDR1 MNHNY and CDR2 SVGAGI (reference sequence). V lost 4 bases, J lost 0 bases, and 16 bases lay in between. The CDR3 is made up of 16 amino acids. CDR3 protein: CASSWGAGKSSYEQYF. CDR3 DNA sequence: TGTGCCAGCAGTTGGGGGGCAGGAAAGAGCTCCTACGAGCAGTACTTC.

This clonotype occurred a few times. V is TRBV6-5 and J is TRBJ2-6; TRBD2 agrees at 8 bases. The CDR3 spans 18 residues. The germline V gene encodes CDR1 MNHEY and CDR2 SVGAGI. Germline trimming cut 2 bases from V and 1 base from J; bases unmatched to any gene: 7. The CDR3 DNA reads as TGTGCCAGCAGTTACAAAGCAGCGGGAGCTTCTGGGGCCAACGTCCTGACTTTC. Encoded protein: CASSYKAAGASGANVLTF.

On this clonotype: At one end the junction does not follow the germline gene, possibly because of a read error. V and J are TRBV6-6 and TRBJ1-5; D perhaps matches TRBD1 (5 bases). Per the germline V gene, CDR1 is MNHNY and CDR2 is SVGAGI (reference sequence). The CDR3 spans 14 residues. The CDR3 is CTSNYNGADQPQHF. The CDR3 bases are TGTACCAGCAACTACAACGGGGCTGATCAGCCCCAGCATTTT.

About this clonotype: This could be a read error, since a much larger clone is one nucleotide away. The rearrangement links TRBV4-3 to TRBJ2-5; no clear D. Trimming cost V 7 bases and J 0 bases, with 18 bases left between them. The CDR3 spans 16 residues. The germline gives CDR1 LGHNA, CDR2 YSLEER. The CDR3 spells CASNHEVDGYQETQYF. In nucleotides, the CDR3 is TGCGCCAGCAACCACGAGGTGGACGGGTACCAAGAGACCCAGTACTTC.

This clonotype came up once. The germline gene is not matched at one end of the junction; a read error may be the cause. This chain joins TRBV11-2 and TRBJ2-7, with 11 bases fitting TRBD2. The CDR3 sequence is 17 residues long. Germline-derived CDR1 and CDR2 are SGHAT and FQNNGV. The CDR3 bases are TGTGCCAGCAGCGTGGGTCTAGCGGGAGGTTTCTCATACGGGCAGCACTTC. The encoded protein is CASSVGLAGGFSYGQHF. The whole variable domain, remainder taken from reference TRBV11-2 and TRBJ2-7, is EAGVAQSPRYKIIEKRQSVAFWCNPISGHATLYWYQQILGQGPKLLIQFQNNGVVDDSQLPKDRFSAERLKGVDSTLKIQPAKLEDSAVYLCASSVGLAGGFSYGQHFGPGTRLTVT.

This clonotype was counted at least ten times. The gene calls are TRBV5-4 and TRBJ2-3; D could derive from TRBD1 or TRBD2 (5 bases each). Germline assignment: CDR1 SGHNT and CDR2 YYREEE (reference sequence). V gave up 2 bases and J gave up 2 bases, with 9 bases separating them. This CDR3 comprises 14 residues. The CDR3 loop is CASSLSGTTDTQYF. In nucleotides, the CDR3 is TGTGCCAGCAGCTTATCAGGGACCACAGATACGCAGTATTTT.